The sequence of this T cell receptor (beta chain) was determined in a study of blood T cells in healthy people across ages. Regarding the study as a whole: Aged donors had fewer naive CD4+ cells and lower diversity than long-lived donors.

The use of a sample-barcoded 5' primer and a J-beta primer mix characterized a second PCR of roughly 7 to 11 cycles. TCRdb redid the calling of the 5' RACE reads with MiXCR, one entry per CDR3 protein. In the table there are over 700,000 distinct CDR3 sequences, around a quarter of which are singletons. About this clonotype: What it recognizes is unknown. Lacking the conserved final phenylalanine or tryptophan, this CDR3 likely reflects a read error.

These sequences were also reported in another study, on T cells of mothers and their children.

The material sequenced was blood. This sequence originates from a boy aged 10-17 years in good health.

CDR3: CASNPRGMGRPQHL. The CDR3 DNA reads TGTGCCAGCAACCCGAGGGGGATGGGCCGGCCCCAGCATCTT. This rearrangement joins TRBV12-3 or TRBV12-4 to TRBJ1-5; D is possibly TRBD1 (6 bases). Trimming stripped 7 bases from V and 9 bases from J, with 19 bases between. CDR3 length equals 14 residues.